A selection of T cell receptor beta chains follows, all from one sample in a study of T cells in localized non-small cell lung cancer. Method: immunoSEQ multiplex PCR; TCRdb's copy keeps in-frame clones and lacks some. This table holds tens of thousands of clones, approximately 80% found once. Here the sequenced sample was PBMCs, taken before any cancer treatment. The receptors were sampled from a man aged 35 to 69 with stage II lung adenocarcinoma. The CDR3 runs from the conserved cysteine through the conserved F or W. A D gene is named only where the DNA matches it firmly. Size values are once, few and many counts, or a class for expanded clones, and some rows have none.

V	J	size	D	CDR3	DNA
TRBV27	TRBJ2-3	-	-	CASRPGPVRTDTQYF	TGTGCCAGCCGGCCGGGGCCTGTTCGCACAGATACGCAGTATTTT
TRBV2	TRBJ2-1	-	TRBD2	CASSAGLAGYNEQFF	TGTGCCAGCAGTGCGGGACTAGCGGGCTACAATGAGCAGTTCTTC
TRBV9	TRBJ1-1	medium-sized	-	CASSVTGNTEAFF	TGTGCCAGCAGCGTTACAGGGAACACTGAAGCTTTCTTT
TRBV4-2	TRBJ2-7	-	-	CASSQDRGARLVIEQYF	TGTGCCAGCAGCCAAGATCGAGGGGCTCGACTAGTTATCGAGCAGTACTTC
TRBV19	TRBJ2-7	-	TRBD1	CASSISTGGRTYEQYF	TGTGCCAGTAGTATTTCGACAGGGGGCAGGACCTACGAGCAGTACTTC
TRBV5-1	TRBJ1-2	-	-	CASSLLDSNYGYTF	TGCGCCAGCAGCTTGCTGGACAGCAACTATGGCTACACCTTC
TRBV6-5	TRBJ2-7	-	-	CASRALRRSPYEQYF	TGTGCCAGCAGAGCTCTTAGACGGAGTCCCTACGAGCAGTACTTC
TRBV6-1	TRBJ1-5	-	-	CASSDQDLGQPQHF	TGTGCCAGCAGTGATCAGGACCTCGGACAGCCCCAGCATTTT
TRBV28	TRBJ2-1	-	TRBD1	CASIRGQGTYNEQFF	TGTGCCAGCATAAGGGGACAGGGGACCTACAATGAGCAGTTCTTC
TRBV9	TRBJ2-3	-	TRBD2	CASSLTSFSDTQYF	TGTGCCAGCAGTCTGACTAGCTTCTCGGATACGCAGTATTTT
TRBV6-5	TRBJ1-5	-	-	CASSSSTGEGPQHF	-
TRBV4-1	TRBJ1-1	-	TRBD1	CASSQADRGQAFF	TGCGCCAGCAGCCAAGCGGACAGGGGGCAAGCTTTCTTT
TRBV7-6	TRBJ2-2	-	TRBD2	CASSRELAGNTGELFF	TGTGCCAGCAGCAGAGAACTAGCGGGGAACACCGGGGAGCTGTTTTTT
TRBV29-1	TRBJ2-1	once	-	CSVGESEQFF	TGCAGCGTTGGAGAATCTGAGCAGTTCTTC
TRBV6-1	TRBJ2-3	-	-	CASSEASRSGDADTQYF	TGTGCCAGCAGTGAAGCGAGCAGGTCTGGGGACGCGGATACGCAGTATTTT
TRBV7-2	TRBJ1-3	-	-	CASSLLVGNTIYF	TGTGCCAGCAGCTTATTGGTGGGAAACACCATATATTTT
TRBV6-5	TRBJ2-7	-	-	CASSYSRGPTTYEQYF	TGTGCCAGCAGTTACTCACGGGGGCCGACCACCTACGAGCAGTACTTC
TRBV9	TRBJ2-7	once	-	CASSVDFGVEQYF	TGTGCCAGCAGCGTAGATTTCGGGGTTGAGCAGTACTTC
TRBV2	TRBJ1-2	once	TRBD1	CASSRGQGLFDYTF	TGTGCCAGCAGCCGGGGACAGGGACTATTCGACTACACCTTC
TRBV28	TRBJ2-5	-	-	CASSPAEATYQETQYF	TGTGCCAGCAGCCCCGCGGAAGCCACGTACCAAGAGACCCAGTACTTC
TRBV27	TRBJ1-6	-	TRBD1	CASSWTGFGSPLHF	TGTGCCAGCAGTTGGACAGGGTTTGGATCACCCCTCCACTTT